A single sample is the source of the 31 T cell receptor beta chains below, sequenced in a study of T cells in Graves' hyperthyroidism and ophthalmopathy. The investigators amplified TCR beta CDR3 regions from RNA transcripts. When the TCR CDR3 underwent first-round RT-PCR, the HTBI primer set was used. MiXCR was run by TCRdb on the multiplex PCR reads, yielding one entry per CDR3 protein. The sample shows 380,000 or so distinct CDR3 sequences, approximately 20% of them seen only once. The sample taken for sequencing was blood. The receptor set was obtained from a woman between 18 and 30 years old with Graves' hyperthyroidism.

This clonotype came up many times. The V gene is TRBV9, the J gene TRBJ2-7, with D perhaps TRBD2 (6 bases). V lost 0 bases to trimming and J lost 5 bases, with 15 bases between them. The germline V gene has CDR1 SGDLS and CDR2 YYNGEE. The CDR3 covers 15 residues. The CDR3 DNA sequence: TGTGCCAGCAGCGTAGGATCCGTCTGGGGGGACGAGCAGTACTTC. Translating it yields CASSVGSVWGDEQYF.

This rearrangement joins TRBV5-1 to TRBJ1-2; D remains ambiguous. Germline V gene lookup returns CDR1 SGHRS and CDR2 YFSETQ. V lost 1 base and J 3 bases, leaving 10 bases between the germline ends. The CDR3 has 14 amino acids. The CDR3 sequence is CASSLQRDYYGYTF. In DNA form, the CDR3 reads TGCGCCAGCAGCTTGCAGAGGGATTACTATGGCTACACCTTC.

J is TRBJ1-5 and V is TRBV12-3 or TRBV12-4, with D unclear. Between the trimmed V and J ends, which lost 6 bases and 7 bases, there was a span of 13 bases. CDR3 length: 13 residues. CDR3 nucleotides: TGTGCCAGCAGCCGGCGGCGGTACCAGCCCCAGCATTTT. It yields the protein CASSRRRYQPQHF.

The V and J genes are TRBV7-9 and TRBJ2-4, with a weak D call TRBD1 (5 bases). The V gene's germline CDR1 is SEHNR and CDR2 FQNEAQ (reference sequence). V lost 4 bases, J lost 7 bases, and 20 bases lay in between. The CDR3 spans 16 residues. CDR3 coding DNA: TGTGCCAGCAGCTCGCCAGGGTTTGGGGAACCTAACATTCAGTACTTC. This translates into CASSSPGFGEPNIQYF.

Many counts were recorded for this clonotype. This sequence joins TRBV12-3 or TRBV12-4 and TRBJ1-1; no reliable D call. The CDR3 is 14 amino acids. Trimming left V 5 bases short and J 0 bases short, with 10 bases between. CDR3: CASSRSTVNTEAFF. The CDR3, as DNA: TGTGCCAGCAGTCGAAGTACAGTGAACACTGAAGCTTTCTTT.

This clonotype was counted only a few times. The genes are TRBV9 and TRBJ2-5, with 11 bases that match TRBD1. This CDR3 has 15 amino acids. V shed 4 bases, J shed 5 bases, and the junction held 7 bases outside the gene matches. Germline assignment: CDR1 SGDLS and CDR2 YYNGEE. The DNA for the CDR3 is TGTGCCAGCAGCTTCTGGACAGGGGGCATCGAGACCCAGTACTTC. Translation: CASSFWTGGIETQYF.

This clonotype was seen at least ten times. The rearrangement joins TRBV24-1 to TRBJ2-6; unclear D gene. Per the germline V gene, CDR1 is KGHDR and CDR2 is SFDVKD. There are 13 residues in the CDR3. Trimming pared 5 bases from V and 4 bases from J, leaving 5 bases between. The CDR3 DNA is TGTGCCACCAGTGTGTCCGGGGCCAACGTCCTGACTTTC. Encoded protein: CATSVSGANVLTF.

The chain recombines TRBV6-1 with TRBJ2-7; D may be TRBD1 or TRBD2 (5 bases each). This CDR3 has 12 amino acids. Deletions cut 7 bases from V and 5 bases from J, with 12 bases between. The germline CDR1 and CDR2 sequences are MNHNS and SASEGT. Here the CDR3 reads CASMGVTNEQYF. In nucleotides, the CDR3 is TGTGCCAGCATGGGGGTAACGAACGAGCAGTACTTC.

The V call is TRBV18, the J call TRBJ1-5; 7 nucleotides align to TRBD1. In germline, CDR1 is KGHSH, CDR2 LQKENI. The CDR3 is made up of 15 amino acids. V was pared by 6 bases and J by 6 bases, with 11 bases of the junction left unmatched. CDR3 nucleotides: TGTGCCAGCTCCCTGTCGCAGGGGGAGGTTCAGCCCCAGCATTTT. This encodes CASSLSQGEVQPQHF.

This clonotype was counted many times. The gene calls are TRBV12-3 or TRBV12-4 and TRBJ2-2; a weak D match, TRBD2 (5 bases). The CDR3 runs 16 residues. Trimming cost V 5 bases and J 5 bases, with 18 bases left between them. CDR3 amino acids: CASSAAWLRGTGELFF. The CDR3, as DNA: TGTGCCAGCAGTGCAGCCTGGTTGAGAGGGACCGGGGAGCTGTTTTTT.

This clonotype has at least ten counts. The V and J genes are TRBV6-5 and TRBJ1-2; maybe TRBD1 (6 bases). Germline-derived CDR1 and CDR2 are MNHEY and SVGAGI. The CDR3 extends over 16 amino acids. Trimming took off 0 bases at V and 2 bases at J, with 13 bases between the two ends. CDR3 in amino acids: CASSYSPTGGNYGYTF. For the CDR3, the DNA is TGTGCCAGCAGTTACTCGCCGACAGGTGGGAACTATGGCTACACCTTC.

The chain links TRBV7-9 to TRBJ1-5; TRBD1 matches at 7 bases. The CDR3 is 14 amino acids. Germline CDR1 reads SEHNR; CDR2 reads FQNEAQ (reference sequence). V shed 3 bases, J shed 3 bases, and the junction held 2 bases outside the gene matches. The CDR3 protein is CASSFGQVNQPQHF. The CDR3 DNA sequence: TGTGCCAGCAGCTTCGGACAGGTCAATCAGCCCCAGCATTTT.

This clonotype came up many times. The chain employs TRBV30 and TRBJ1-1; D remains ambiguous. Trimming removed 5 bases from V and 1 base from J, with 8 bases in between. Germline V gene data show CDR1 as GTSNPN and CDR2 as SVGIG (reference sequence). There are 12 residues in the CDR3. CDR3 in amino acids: CAWVRGNTEAFF. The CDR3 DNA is TGTGCCTGGGTGAGAGGGAACACTGAAGCTTTCTTT.

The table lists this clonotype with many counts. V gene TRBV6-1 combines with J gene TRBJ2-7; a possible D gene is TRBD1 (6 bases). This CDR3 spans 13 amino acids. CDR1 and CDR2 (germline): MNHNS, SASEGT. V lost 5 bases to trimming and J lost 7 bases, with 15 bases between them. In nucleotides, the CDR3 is TGTGCCAGCAGTCTAGACAGGATCAGGGAGCAGTACTTC. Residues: CASSLDRIREQYF.

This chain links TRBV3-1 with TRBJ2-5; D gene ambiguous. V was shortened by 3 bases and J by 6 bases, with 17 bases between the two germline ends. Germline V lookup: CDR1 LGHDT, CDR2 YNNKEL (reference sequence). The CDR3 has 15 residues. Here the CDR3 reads CASSHFGSRPQTQYF. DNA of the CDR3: TGTGCCAGCAGCCATTTCGGATCCCGACCCCAGACCCAGTACTTC.

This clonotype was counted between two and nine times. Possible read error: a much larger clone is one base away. CDR3 nucleotide sequence: TGTGTCTGGGGGTTAGGAAATCAGCCCCAGCATTTT. Amino acid sequence: CVWGLGNQPQHF. The chain combines TRBV30 with TRBJ1-5, with D possibly TRBD1 on 5 matching bases. This CDR3 comprises 12 residues. CDR1 is GTSNPN and CDR2 is SVGIG in the germline V gene (reference sequence).

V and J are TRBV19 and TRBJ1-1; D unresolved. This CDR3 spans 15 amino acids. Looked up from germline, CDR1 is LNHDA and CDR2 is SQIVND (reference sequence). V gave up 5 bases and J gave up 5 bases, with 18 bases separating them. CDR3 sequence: CASSADHGPGTEAFF. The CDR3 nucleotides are TGTGCCAGTAGTGCCGATCATGGCCCGGGAACTGAAGCTTTCTTT. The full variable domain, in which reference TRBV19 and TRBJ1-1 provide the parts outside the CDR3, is DGGITQSPKYLFRKEGQNVTLSCEQNLNHDAMYWYRQDPGQGLRLIYYSQIVNDFQKGDIAEGYSVSREKKESFPLTVTSAQKNPTAFYLCASSADHGPGTEAFFGQGTRLTVV.

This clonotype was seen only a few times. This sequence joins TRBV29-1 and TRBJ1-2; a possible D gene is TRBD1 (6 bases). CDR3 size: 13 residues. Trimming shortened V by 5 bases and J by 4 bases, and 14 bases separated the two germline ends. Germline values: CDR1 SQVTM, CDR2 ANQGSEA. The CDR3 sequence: CSVSRGAAYGYTF. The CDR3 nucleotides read TGCAGCGTTTCCAGGGGAGCTGCCTATGGCTACACCTTC.

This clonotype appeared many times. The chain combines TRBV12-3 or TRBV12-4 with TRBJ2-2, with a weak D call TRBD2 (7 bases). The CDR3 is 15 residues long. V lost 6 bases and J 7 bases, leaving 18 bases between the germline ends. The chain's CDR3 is CASSPPRGAGGELFF. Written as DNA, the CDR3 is TGTGCCAGCAGCCCCCCCCGGGGGGCCGGCGGGGAGCTGTTTTTT.

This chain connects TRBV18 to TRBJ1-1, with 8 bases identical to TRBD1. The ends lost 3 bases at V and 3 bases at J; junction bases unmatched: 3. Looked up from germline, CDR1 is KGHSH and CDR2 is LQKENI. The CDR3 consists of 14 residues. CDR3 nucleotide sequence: TGTGCCAGCTCACCCCAGGACAGGGACACTGAAGCTTTCTTT. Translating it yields CASSPQDRDTEAFF.

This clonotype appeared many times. CDR3: CATSTRQGLETQYF. The CDR3 region has the DNA TGTGCCACCAGCACTAGACAGGGATTGGAGACCCAGTACTTC. J is TRBJ2-5 and V is TRBV15; 7 bases align to TRBD1. The CDR3 is 14 residues long. V trimming: 4 bases; J trimming: 5 bases; junction bases outside the gene matches: 7. Germline lookup yields CDR1 LNHNV and CDR2 YYDKDF (reference sequence).

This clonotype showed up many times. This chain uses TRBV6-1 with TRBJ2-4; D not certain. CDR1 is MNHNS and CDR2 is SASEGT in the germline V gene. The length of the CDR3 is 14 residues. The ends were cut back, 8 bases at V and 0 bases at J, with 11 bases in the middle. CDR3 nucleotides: TGTGCCAGCCGTCCTATACTAGCCAAAAACATTCAGTACTTC. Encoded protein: CASRPILAKNIQYF.

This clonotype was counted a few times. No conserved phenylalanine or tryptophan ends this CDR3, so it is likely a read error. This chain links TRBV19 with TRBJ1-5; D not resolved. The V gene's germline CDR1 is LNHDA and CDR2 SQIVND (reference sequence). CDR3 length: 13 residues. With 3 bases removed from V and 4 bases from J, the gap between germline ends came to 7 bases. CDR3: CASSIEVNQPQHY. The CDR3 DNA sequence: TGTGCCAGTAGTATTGAAGTGAATCAGCCCCAGCATTAT.

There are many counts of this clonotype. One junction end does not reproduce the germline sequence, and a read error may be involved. Written as DNA, the CDR3 is TGTGCCAGCAGTGAAGTGGGGGCGCGCTCCCACGAGCAGTACTTC. It is translated as CASSEVGARSHEQYF. The V and J genes are TRBV6-1 and TRBJ2-7, with D possibly matching TRBD1 (6 bases). There are 15 residues in the CDR3. Germline CDR1 reads MNHNS; CDR2 reads SASEGT.

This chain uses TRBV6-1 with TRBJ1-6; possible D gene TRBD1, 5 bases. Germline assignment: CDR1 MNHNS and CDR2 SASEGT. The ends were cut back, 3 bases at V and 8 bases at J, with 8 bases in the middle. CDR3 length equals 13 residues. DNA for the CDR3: TGTGCCAGCAGTGACCAGGGCCATTCACCCCTCCACTTT. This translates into CASSDQGHSPLHF.

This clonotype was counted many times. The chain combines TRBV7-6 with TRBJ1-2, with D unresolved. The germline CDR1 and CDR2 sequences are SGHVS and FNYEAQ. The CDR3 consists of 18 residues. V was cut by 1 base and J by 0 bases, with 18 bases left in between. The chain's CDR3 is CASSLVPGRSHPNYGYTF. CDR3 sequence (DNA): TGTGCCAGCAGCTTAGTCCCGGGGAGGAGCCATCCTAACTATGGCTACACCTTC.

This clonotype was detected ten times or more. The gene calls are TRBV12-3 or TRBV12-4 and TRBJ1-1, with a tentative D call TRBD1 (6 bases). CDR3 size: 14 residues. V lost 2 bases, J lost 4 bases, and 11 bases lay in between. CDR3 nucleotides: TGTGCCAGCAGTTTACCAGGGGTGGGCACTGAAGCTTTCTTT. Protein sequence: CASSLPGVGTEAFF.

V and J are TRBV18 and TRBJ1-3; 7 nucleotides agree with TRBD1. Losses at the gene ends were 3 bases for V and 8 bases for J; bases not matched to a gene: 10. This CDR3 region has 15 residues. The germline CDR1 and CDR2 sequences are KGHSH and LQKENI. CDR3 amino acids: CASSPRQGLMDTIYF. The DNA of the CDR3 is TGTGCCAGCTCACCGCGACAGGGACTCATGGACACCATATATTTT.

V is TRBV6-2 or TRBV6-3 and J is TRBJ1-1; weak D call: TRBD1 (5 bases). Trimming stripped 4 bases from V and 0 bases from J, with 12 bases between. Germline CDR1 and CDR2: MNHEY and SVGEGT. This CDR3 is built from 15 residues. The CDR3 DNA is TGTGCCAGCAGTTTGAACAGGTGGATGAACACTGAAGCTTTCTTT. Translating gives CASSLNRWMNTEAFF.

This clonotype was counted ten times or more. The CDR3 protein is CASSLSPRQGQETQYF. In nucleotides, the CDR3 is TGTGCCAGCAGCCTCTCCCCAAGACAGGGTCAAGAGACCCAGTACTTC. J is TRBJ2-5 and V is TRBV6-1; 7 nucleotides align to TRBD1. The CDR3 is made up of 16 amino acids. Germline CDR1 reads MNHNS; CDR2 reads SASEGT. Trimming at V came to 6 bases and at J to 2 bases, leaving 12 bases not matched to a gene.

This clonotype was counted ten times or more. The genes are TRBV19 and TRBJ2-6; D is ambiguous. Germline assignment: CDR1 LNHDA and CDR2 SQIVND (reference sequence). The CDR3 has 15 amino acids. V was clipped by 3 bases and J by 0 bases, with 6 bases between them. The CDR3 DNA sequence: TGTGCCAGTAGTATTCCATTCTCTGGGGCCAACGTCCTGACTTTC. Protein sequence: CASSIPFSGANVLTF.